This T cell receptor beta chain was recovered during a study of T-cell memory formation after mild COVID-19. Broader study findings: Shrinking CD4+ clones were chiefly CM and EM; CD8+ ones were chiefly EMRA. Within pre-infection memory, some responding clones were found, suggesting cross-reactive memory joined.

TCRdb passed the 5' RACE reads through MiXCR, listing each CDR3 protein once. This table has 90,000 to 120,000 distinct CDR3 sequences, around an eighth appearing once. Germline CDR1 is MNHEY and CDR2 is SVGAGI. The V end lost 5 bases, the J end lost 4 bases, and 9 bases lay between the germline ends. The CDR3 runs 12 residues. A few counts support this clonotype. The target antigen is unknown. This sequence was found in a young man who had mild COVID-19 (a few samples of this study predate the infection). Cell type and time point are not known. Sequenced: PBMCs or a T cell subset sorted from them (not recorded which). This chain joins TRBV6-5 and TRBJ2-7; possibly TRBD1 for D (7 bases). CDR3 sequence reads: CASSQGGYEQYV. CDR3 coding DNA: TGTGCCAGCAGTCAGGGGGGATACGAGCAGTACGTC.